These T cell receptor beta chains were read from a single sample in a study of T cell repertoires in cytomegalovirus infection. TCRdb processed the reads anew with MiXCR; each CDR3 protein has one entry. The table lists 150,000 to 160,000 distinct CDR3 sequences, about 25% of them singletons. Sequencing input: PBMCs. The source is a human donor in good health (CMV status not recorded). Some clones in this sample may be carry-over from other donors' samples. CDR3s include the opening cysteine and the closing phenylalanine or tryptophan. A D gene is named only where the DNA matches it firmly. A row's size may be missing; if present it is once, few, many or a size class.

v_gene,j_gene,abundance,d_gene,CDR3aa,CDR3nt
TRBV7-3,TRBJ2-7,.,.,CASSPESWGEQFPYEQYF,TGTGCCAGCAGCCCGGAGAGTTGGGGCGAGCAGTTCCCCTACGAGCAGTACTTC
TRBV6-2/TRBV6-3,TRBJ1-5,few,TRBD1,CASRWTGAGNQPQHF,TGTGCCAGCAGATGGACAGGGGCGGGCAATCAGCCCCAGCATTTT
TRBV12-3/TRBV12-4,TRBJ1-4,many,.,CASSLSQGEKLFF,TGTGCCAGCAGTTTATCCCAGGGAGAAAAACTGTTTTTT
TRBV20-1,TRBJ2-5,.,.,CSASIVVRETQYF,TGCAGTGCTAGTATAGTTGTCCGAGAGACCCAGTACTTC
TRBV19,TRBJ1-1,.,.,CASSTLAGVNTEAFF,TGTGCCAGTAGTACCCTGGCAGGGGTGAACACTGAAGCTTTCTTT
TRBV7-9,TRBJ2-1,few,.,CASSLDASGGGYNEQFF,TGTGCCAGCAGCTTAGATGCAAGCGGAGGGGGCTACAATGAGCAGTTCTTC
TRBV13,TRBJ2-1,few,.,CASSLGTNYNEQFF,TGTGCCAGCAGCTTAGGCACGAACTACAATGAGCAGTTCTTC
TRBV4-1,TRBJ1-5,few,.,CASSQEEGIRGQPQHF,TGCGCCAGCAGCCAAGAGGAGGGAATTAGGGGTCAGCCCCAGCATTTT
TRBV11-2,TRBJ2-1,many,TRBD2,CASSPGLAGDSEQFF,TGTGCCAGCAGCCCGGGACTAGCGGGAGACAGTGAGCAGTTCTTC
TRBV12-3/TRBV12-4,TRBJ2-2,once,.,CASSFDRGAGELFF,TGTGCCAGCAGTTTTGATAGGGGAGCCGGGGAGCTGTTTTTT
TRBV4-1,TRBJ1-1,.,TRBD1,CASSQDWTGLNTEAFF,TGCGCCAGCAGCCAAGATTGGACAGGGCTGAACACTGAAGCTTTCTTT
TRBV3-1,TRBJ1-5,.,TRBD1,CASSKDRGVEDQPQHF,TGTGCCAGCAGCAAGGACAGGGGGGTCGAGGATCAGCCCCAGCATTTT
TRBV7-8,TRBJ2-2,many,.,CASTLGLGELFF,TGTGCCAGCACCCTGGGTCTTGGGGAGCTGTTTTTT
TRBV7-2,TRBJ2-7,many,.,CASSVSHGWEQYF,TGTGCCAGCAGCGTTTCTCATGGGTGGGAGCAGTACTTC
TRBV11-3,TRBJ2-1,few,.,CASSPTSGNEQFF,TGTGCCAGCAGCCCTACCTCAGGGAATGAGCAGTTCTTC
TRBV7-2,TRBJ1-2,many,TRBD1,CASSRDRANGYTF,TGTGCCAGCAGTCGGGACAGGGCGAATGGCTACACCTTC
TRBV5-6,TRBJ2-7,.,.,CASSSGHSYEQYF,TGTGCCAGCAGCTCGGGACATTCCTACGAGCAGTACTTC
TRBV7-2,TRBJ1-4,few,.,CASSLGVTGGSREKLFF,TGTGCCAGCAGCTTAGGGGTCACGGGTGGGAGTAGGGAAAAACTGTTTTTT
TRBV20-1,TRBJ2-7,once,.,CSARAPSPQEPWSSYEQYF,TGCAGTGCTAGAGCCCCTAGCCCCCAAGAGCCCTGGAGCTCCTACGAGCAGTACTTC
TRBV7-2,TRBJ2-5,many,.,CASSWDGEETQYF,TGTGCCAGCAGTTGGGATGGGGAAGAGACCCAGTACTTC